The subject of this entry is one T cell receptor beta chain. Its antigen is undetermined. Clones were sequenced by immunoSEQ multiplex PCR, and TCRdb holds only the in-frame ones, with some missing. Found here are approximately 41,000 clones, no singletons; the ten largest cover roughly 2.5%. V was pared by 0 bases and J by 3 bases, with 13 bases between. CDR3 length equals 16 residues. CDR1 SGDLS and CDR2 YYNGEE come from the germline V gene. This sample stems from a study of T cells after posttransplantation cyclophosphamide. Study-level points and caveats: Later post-transplant blood repertoires were often dominated by donor CD8+ memory clones. Recipient CMV seropositivity and CMV reactivation strongly tracked TRB clonality.

The V call is TRBV9, the J call TRBJ1-3; D perhaps matches TRBD1 (5 bases). The source of this sequence is a man in his fifties in good health, CMV-negative, and a related stem cell transplant donor. The sequencing sample was made of PBMCs. CDR3: CASSVDGRVGGNTIYF. CDR3 DNA sequence: TGTGCCAGCAGCGTAGATGGCAGGGTGGGTGGAAACACCATATATTTT.